Below, 13 T cell receptor beta chains from the same sample are listed, as sequenced in a study of T cells in Graves' hyperthyroidism and ophthalmopathy. Regions amplified from RNA transcripts were the TCR beta CDR3 regions. An initial round of RT-PCR targeting the TCR CDR3 relied on the HTBI primer set. Via MiXCR, TCRdb re-called the multiplex PCR reads, giving one row per CDR3 protein. Of 350,000 to 500,000 distinct CDR3 sequences detected, roughly 13% appear once; the ten largest clones hold 5.3%. The sequencing input was blood. The receptor set was obtained from a young woman with Graves' hyperthyroidism.

This clonotype was recorded many times. The chain carries TRBV12-3 or TRBV12-4 and TRBJ2-4, with D perhaps matching TRBD1 or TRBD2 (5 bases each). The CDR3 loop spans 14 amino acids. V lost 3 bases and J 6 bases, leaving 12 bases between the germline ends. The CDR3 sequence: CASSFGGGGNIQYF. For the CDR3, the DNA is TGTGCCAGCAGTTTTGGGGGTGGTGGAAACATTCAGTACTTC.

This clonotype has a count of ten or more. V and J are TRBV11-2 and TRBJ1-1; D is undetermined. CDR3 length equals 14 residues. Trimming removed 5 bases from V and 1 base from J, with 11 bases in between. The germline V gene encodes CDR1 SGHAT and CDR2 FQNNGV. The CDR3 region is CASSPTSPNTEAFF. DNA for the CDR3: TGTGCCAGCAGCCCTACCAGTCCGAACACTGAAGCTTTCTTT. Using reference TRBV11-2 and TRBJ1-1 for the parts outside the CDR3, the full variable domain is EAGVAQSPRYKIIEKRQSVAFWCNPISGHATLYWYQQILGQGPKLLIQFQNNGVVDDSQLPKDRFSAERLKGVDSTLKIQPAKLEDSAVYLCASSPTSPNTEAFFGQGTRLTVV.

This clonotype was found many times. The chain is built from TRBV28 and TRBJ1-2; D remains ambiguous. The CDR3 has 12 amino acids. V was pared by 6 bases and J by 5 bases, with 10 bases between. From germline, CDR1 is MDHEN and CDR2 SYDVKM. DNA of the CDR3: TGTGCCAGCAGGGTTACGTTTTATGGCTACACCTTC. Its translation is CASRVTFYGYTF.

This clonotype occurred many times. This rearrangement joins TRBV11-2 to TRBJ2-7, with a tentative D call TRBD1 (6 bases). Trimming took off 1 base at V and 2 bases at J, with 9 bases between the two ends. There are 14 residues in the CDR3. Germline CDR1 and CDR2: SGHAT and FQNNGV. The CDR3 DNA is TGTGCCAGCAGCTTAGTGGGACAAGCCTACGAGCAGTACTTC. It is translated as CASSLVGQAYEQYF. Full variable domain (rest looked up from reference TRBV11-2 and TRBJ2-7): EAGVAQSPRYKIIEKRQSVAFWCNPISGHATLYWYQQILGQGPKLLIQFQNNGVVDDSQLPKDRFSAERLKGVDSTLKIQPAKLEDSAVYLCASSLVGQAYEQYFGPGTRLTVT.

This clonotype has at least ten counts. V is TRBV28 and J is TRBJ2-4; the match to TRBD1 covers 8 bases. CDR3 length equals 15 residues. Germline V gives CDR1 MDHEN, CDR2 SYDVKM. V was clipped by 4 bases and J by 4 bases; unmatched bases: 6. In nucleotides, the CDR3 is TGTGCCAGCAGTTCGCCATGGACAGGGAAAAACATTCAGTACTTC. Amino acid sequence: CASSSPWTGKNIQYF.

This clonotype has more than one count but fewer than ten. CDR3 DNA: TGTGCCTGGGAGACAGGGATGGAGACCCAGTACTTC. Translated: CAWETGMETQYF. The genes are TRBV30 and TRBJ2-5, with 7 bases identical to TRBD1. The V and J ends lost 5 bases and 5 bases, in that order; junction bases with no gene match: 5. This CDR3 is built from 12 residues. CDR1 is GTSNPN, CDR2 SVGIG, per germline (reference sequence).

The sample holds one count of this clonotype. A junction end diverges from the germline sequence, so it may reflect a read error. This chain links TRBV4-2 with TRBJ2-7; D ambiguous. The CDR3 is 15 residues long. The germline gives CDR1 LGHNA, CDR2 YNFKEQ. CDR3 sequence: CASSQDKTDYYERYF. CDR3 in DNA: TGTGCCAGCAGCCAAGATAAGACGGATTACTACGAGCGGTACTTC.

As for this clonotype: This clone may be a read error of a much larger clone one base away. This sequence joins TRBV28 and TRBJ2-3; D may match TRBD1 or TRBD2 (6 bases each). V lost 2 bases and J 4 bases, leaving 16 bases between the germline ends. Germline assignment: CDR1 MDHEN and CDR2 SYDVKM. This CDR3 contains 16 residues. Here the CDR3 DNA reads TGTGCCAGCAGTTTAGAGGGGGGCGCTAGCGCAGATACGCAGTATTTT. Its protein product is CASSLEGGASADTQYF.

This clonotype was picked up many times. The J gene is TRBJ2-3, the V gene TRBV28; D may be TRBD1 (5 bases). V lost 3 bases and J lost 0, with 13 bases in between. Germline CDR1 is MDHEN and CDR2 is SYDVKM. This CDR3 has 16 residues. The DNA for the CDR3 is TGTGCCAGCAGTTTGGTTAGAACAGGCAGCACAGATACGCAGTATTTT. Its translation: CASSLVRTGSTDTQYF.

This clonotype was counted ten times or more. The chain couples TRBV9 to TRBJ1-6, with TRBD1 matching over 9 bases. Germline assignment: CDR1 SGDLS and CDR2 YYNGEE. The CDR3 has 15 amino acids. Trimming cost V 3 bases and J 10 bases; bases outside gene matches: 8. CDR3 amino acids: CASSGFGTGRSPLHF. The CDR3 region has the DNA TGTGCCAGCAGCGGATTTGGGACAGGGCGGTCACCCCTCCACTTT. The variable domain in full, with the rest retrieved from reference TRBV9 and TRBJ1-6, is DSGVTQTPKHLITATGQRVTLRCSPRSGDLSVYWYQQSLDQGLQFLIQYYNGEERAKGNILERFSAQQFPDLHSELNLSSLELGDSALYFCASSGFGTGRSPLHFGNGTRLTVT.

Written as DNA, the CDR3 is TGTGCCAGTAGTACCCGGGGGACAGCGGGTCCGGAGACCCAGTACTTC. Translated: CASSTRGTAGPETQYF. This chain connects TRBV19 to TRBJ2-5, with a possible D match to TRBD1 (7 bases). Trimming shortened V by 4 bases and J by 5 bases, and 20 bases separated the two germline ends. The CDR3 runs to 16 residues. CDR1 and CDR2 from the germline V gene are LNHDA and SQIVND (reference sequence).

This clonotype was seen many times. This rearrangement joins TRBV11-2 to TRBJ1-1; TRBD1 agrees at 9 bases. CDR1 and CDR2 (germline): SGHAT, FQNNGV. The J segment lost 5 bases and the V segment lost 4 bases, leaving 14 bases of the junction unmatched. The CDR3 has 17 residues. The CDR3 coding sequence is TGTGCCAGCAGCTCGGGGGGGAGGACAGGGGCTGGGACTGAAGCTTTCTTT. Amino acid sequence: CASSSGGRTGAGTEAFF.

Worth noting for this clonotype: A read error may produce the germline difference seen at one junction end. This chain connects TRBV7-7 to TRBJ1-4; TRBD1 might be the D (5 bases). The CDR3 length is 16 residues. Germline CDR1 reads SSHAT; CDR2 reads FNYEAQ (reference sequence). The CDR3 spells CASSLAGAAKNEKLFF. DNA of the CDR3: TGTGCTAGCAGCTTAGCCGGGGCAGCCAAGAATGAAAAACTGTTTTTT.